This T cell receptor (beta chain) was captured by sequencing in a study of beta chain features in type 1 diabetes. Overall study results and limits: Type 1 diabetes patients had TCRB CDR3s that were shorter (moderately but significantly so) in all four CD4+ subsets. Whether TCRB rearrangement is influenced by HLA type went unresolved here.

Sequencing targeted expressed TCRB transcripts, as all isolated RNA had been reverse transcribed. Profiled with immunoSEQ multiplex PCR; TCRdb holds only in-frame clones, not every one. The sample lists about 300,000 clones, roughly 14% occurring once. On this clone: Its matching antigen is unknown.

The trim removed 2 bases at V and 9 bases at J, leaving 15 bases unmatched. In germline, CDR1 is LGHNA, CDR2 YSLEER. This CDR3 has 18 residues. The rearrangement uses TRBV4-3 and TRBJ2-1, with 11 positions matching TRBD2. The clonotype originates from a woman between 18 and 30 years old with type 1 diabetes. The specimen sequenced was naive CD4+ T cells from blood. CDR3 nucleotide sequence: TGCGCCAGCAGCCAAAGAGCCATCGGGACTAGCGGTTACGGTGAGCAGTTCTTC. Its translation is CASSQRAIGTSGYGEQFF.